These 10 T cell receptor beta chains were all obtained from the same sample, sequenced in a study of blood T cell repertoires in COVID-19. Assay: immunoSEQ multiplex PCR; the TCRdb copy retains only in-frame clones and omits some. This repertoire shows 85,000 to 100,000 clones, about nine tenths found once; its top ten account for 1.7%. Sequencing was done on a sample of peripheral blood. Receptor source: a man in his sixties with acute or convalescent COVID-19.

The DNA of the CDR3 is TGTGCCAGCAGATTGGACAGTGCACACCACACAGATACGCAGTATTTT. Translated: CASRLDSAHHTDTQYF. The J gene is TRBJ2-3, the V gene TRBV7-2, with a possible D match to TRBD1 (6 bases). Germline values: CDR1 SGHTA, CDR2 FQGNSA. The CDR3 runs to 16 residues. V shed 6 bases and J shed 2 bases, with 18 bases lying between them.

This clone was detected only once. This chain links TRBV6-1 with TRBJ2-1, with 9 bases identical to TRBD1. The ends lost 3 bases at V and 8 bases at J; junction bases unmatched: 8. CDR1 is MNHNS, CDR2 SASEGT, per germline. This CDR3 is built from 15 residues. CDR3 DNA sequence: TGTGCCAGCAGTGAGCACAGGGGGCTTACTTATGAGCAGTTCTTC. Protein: CASSEHRGLTYEQFF.

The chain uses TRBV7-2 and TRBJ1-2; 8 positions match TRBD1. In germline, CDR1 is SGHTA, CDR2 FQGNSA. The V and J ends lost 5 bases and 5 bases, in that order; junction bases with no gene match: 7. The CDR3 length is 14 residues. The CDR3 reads CASSHPRTGYGYTF. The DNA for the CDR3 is TGTGCCAGCAGCCACCCTCGGACAGGGTATGGCTACACCTTC.

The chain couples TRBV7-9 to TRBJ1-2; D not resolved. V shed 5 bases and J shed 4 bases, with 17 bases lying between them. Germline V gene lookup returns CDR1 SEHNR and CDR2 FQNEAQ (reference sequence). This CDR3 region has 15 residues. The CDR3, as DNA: TGTGCCAGCAGCCTCGGCAGCGCCTCTATCTATGGCTACACCTTC. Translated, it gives CASSLGSASIYGYTF. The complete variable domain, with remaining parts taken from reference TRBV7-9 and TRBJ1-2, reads DTGVSQNPRHKITKRGQNVTFRCDPISEHNRLYWYRQTLGQGPEFLTYFQNEAQLEKSRLLSDRFSAERPKGSFSTLEIQRTEQGDSAMYLCASSLGSASIYGYTFGSGTRLTVV.

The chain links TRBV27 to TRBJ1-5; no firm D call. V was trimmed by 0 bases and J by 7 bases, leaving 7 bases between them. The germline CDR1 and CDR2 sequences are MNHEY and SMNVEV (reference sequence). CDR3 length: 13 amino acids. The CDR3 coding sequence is TGTGCCAGCAGTTTATCCACAGTGCAGCCCCAGCATTTT. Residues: CASSLSTVQPQHF.

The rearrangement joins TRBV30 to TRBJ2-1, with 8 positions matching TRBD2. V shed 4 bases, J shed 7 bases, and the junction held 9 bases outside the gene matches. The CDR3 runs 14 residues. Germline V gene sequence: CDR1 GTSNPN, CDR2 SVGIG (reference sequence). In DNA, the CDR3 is TGTGCCTGGAAGGTTGGGCTAGCGGGTAATGAGCAGTTCTTC. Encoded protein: CAWKVGLAGNEQFF.

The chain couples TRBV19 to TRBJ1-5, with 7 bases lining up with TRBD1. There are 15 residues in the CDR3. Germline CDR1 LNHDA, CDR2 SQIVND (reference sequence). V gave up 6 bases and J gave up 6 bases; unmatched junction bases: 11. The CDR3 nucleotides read TGTGCCAGTAGCCAACTGGACAGGCAAATTCAGCCCCAGCATTTT. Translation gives CASSQLDRQIQPQHF. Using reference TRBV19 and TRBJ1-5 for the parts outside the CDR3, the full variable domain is DGGITQSPKYLFRKEGQNVTLSCEQNLNHDAMYWYRQDPGQGLRLIYYSQIVNDFQKGDIAEGYSVSREKKESFPLTVTSAQKNPTAFYLCASSQLDRQIQPQHFGDGTRLSIL.

The CDR3 spells CASSLGLAGGSGETQYF. The CDR3 DNA reads TGCGCCAGCAGCTTGGGTCTAGCGGGGGGGTCCGGTGAGACCCAGTACTTC. The gene calls are TRBV5-1 and TRBJ2-5; 12 bases match TRBD2. With V trimmed by 0 bases and J by 5 bases, 8 bases remained unmatched. Germline lookup yields CDR1 SGHRS and CDR2 YFSETQ. The length of the CDR3 is 17 residues.

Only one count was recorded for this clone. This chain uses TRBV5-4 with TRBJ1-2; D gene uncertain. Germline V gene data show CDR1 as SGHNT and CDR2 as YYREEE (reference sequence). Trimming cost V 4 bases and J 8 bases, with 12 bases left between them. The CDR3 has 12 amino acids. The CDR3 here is CASSPGSKGYTF. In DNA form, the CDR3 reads TGTGCCAGCAGCCCGGGATCCAAGGGCTACACCTTC.

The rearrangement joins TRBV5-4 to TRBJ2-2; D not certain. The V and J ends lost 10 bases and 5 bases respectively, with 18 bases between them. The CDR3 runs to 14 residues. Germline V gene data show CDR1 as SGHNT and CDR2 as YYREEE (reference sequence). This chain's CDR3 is CAGQTEARTGELFF. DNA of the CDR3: TGTGCCGGCCAGACTGAAGCTCGTACCGGGGAGCTGTTTTTT.